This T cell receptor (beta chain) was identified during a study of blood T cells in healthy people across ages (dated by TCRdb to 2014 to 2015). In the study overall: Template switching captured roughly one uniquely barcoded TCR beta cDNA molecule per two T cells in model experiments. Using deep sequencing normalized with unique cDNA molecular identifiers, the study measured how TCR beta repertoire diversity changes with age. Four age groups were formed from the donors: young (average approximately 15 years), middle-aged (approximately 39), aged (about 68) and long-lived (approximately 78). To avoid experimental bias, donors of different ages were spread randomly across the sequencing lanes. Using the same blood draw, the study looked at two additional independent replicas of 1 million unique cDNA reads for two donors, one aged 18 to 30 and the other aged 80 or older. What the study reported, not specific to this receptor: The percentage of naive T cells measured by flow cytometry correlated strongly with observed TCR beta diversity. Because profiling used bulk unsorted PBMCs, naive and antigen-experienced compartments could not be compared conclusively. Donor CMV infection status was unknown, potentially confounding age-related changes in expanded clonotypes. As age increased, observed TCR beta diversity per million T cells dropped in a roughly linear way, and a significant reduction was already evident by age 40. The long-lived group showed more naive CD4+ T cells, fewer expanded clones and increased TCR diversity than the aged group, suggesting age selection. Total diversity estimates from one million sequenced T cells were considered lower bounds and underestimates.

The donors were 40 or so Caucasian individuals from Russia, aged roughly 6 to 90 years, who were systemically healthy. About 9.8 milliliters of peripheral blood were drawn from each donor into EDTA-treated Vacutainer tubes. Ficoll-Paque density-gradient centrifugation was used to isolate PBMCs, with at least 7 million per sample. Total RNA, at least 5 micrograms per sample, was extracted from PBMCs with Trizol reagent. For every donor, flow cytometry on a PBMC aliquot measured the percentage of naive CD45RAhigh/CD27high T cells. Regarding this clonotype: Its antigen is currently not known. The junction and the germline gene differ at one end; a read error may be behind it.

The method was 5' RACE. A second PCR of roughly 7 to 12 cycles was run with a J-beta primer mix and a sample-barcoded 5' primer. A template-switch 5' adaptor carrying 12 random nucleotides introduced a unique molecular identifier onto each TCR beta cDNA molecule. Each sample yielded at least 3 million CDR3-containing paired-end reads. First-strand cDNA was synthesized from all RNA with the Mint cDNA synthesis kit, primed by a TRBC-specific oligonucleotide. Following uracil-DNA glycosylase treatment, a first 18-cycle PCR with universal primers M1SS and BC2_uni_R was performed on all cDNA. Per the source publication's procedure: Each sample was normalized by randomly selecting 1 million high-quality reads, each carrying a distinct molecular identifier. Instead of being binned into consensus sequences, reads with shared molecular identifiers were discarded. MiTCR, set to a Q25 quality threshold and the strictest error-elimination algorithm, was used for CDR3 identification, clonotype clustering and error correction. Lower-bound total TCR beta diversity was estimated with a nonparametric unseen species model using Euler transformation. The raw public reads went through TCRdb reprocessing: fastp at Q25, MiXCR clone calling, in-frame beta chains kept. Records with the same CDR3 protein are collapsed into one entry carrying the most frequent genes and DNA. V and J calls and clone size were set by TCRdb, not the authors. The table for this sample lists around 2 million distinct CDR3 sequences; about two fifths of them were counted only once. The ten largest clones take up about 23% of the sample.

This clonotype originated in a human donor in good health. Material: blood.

The sequence in DNA is TGCGCCGGCAGCCCAAGGTGGACGTCCGATCAAGCTTTCTTT. This gives the protein CAGSPRWTSDQAFF. Recombination connected TRBV5-1 to TRBJ1-1; the D gene cannot be resolved reliably. Taken from cysteine to phenylalanine, the CDR3 has 14 residues. Left in the record is the CDR3 DNA by itself, 42 bases read in frame from the first base. Taken from the germline V gene, the CDR1 and CDR2 loops are SGHRS and YFSETQ.